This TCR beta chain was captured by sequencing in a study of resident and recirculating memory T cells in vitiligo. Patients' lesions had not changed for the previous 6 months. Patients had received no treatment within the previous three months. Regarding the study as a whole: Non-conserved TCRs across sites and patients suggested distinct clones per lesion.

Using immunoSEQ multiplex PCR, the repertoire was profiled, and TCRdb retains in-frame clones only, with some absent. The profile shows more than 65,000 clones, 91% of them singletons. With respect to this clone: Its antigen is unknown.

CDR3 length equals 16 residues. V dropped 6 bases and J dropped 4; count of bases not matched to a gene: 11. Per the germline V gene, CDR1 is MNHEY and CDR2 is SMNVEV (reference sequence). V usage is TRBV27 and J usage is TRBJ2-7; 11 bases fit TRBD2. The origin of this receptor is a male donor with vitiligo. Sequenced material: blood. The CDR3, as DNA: TGTGCCAGCAGCCGTCCCGGGACTAGCGGAGCATACGAGCAGTACTTC. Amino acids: CASSRPGTSGAYEQYF.